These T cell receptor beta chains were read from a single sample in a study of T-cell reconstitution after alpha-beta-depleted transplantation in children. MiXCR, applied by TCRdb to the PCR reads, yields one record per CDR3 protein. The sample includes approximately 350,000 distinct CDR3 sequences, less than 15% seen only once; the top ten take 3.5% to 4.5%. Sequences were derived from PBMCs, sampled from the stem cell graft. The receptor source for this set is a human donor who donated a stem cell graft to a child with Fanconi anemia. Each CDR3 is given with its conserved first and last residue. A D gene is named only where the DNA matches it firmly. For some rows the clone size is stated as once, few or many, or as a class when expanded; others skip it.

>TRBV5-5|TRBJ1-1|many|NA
TGTGCCAGCGATCGCTCGAACGGGAACACTGAAGCTTTCTTT
CASDRSNGNTEAFF
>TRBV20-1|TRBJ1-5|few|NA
TGCAGTGCTAGTTCCAGTTATAGCAATCAGCCCCAGCATTTT
CSASSSYSNQPQHF
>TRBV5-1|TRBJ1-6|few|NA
TGCGCCAGCAGCCCCGGGGCCATTGATTCACCCCTCCACTTT
CASSPGAIDSPLHF
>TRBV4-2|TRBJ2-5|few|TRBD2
TGTGCCAGCAGCCAGGGGACTAGCGGGGGCTACCACGGGGAGACCCAGTACTTC
CASSQGTSGGYHGETQYF
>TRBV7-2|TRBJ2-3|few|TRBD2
TGTGCCAGCAGGATCTCAAAGGGGACTAGATTCACAGATACGCAGTATTTT
CASRISKGTRFTDTQYF
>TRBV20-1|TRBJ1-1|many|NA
TGCAGTGCTAGTCTGGGAGTCACTGAAGCTTTCTTT
CSASLGVTEAFF
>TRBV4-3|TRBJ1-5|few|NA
TGCGCCAGCAGCCAAAATTCTCGGGGAGATCAGCCCCAGCATTTT
CASSQNSRGDQPQHF
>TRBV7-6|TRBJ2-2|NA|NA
TGTGCCAGCAGCTTTAAACCGGGGGCAAACACCGGGGAGCTGTTTTTT
CASSFKPGANTGELFF
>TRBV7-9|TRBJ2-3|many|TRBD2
TGTGCCAGCAGCTTCGGACTAGCGGGAGATACGCAGTATTTT
CASSFGLAGDTQYF
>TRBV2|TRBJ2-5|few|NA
TGTGCCAGCCGGCGAGGTTTGGAGACCCAGTACTTC
CASRRGLETQYF
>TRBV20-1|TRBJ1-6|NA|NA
TGCAGTGCTAGGGAGGGGGGCTCACCCCTCCACTTT
CSAREGGSPLHF
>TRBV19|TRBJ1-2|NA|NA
TGTGCTAGTTCGGACAGAATCAGAAATGGCTACACCTTC
CASSDRIRNGYTF
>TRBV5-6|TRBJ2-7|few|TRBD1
TGTGCCAGCAGCGAGGCGAACTACAGGGGGCGTTTAAACGAGCAGTACTTC
CASSEANYRGRLNEQYF
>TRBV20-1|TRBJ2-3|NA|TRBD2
TGCAGTGCAAGCCCGACTAGCGGGGGGGCCAGGTCACCGTATTTT
CSASPTSGGARSPYF
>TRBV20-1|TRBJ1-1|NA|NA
TGCAGTGCTAGCTCAGGGTCGAACACTGAAGCTTTCTTT
CSASSGSNTEAFF
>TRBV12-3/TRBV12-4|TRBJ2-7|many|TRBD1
TGTGCCAGCAGTTGGACAGGGAGCTCCTACGAGCAGTACTTC
CASSWTGSSYEQYF
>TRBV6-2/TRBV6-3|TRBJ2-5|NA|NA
TGTGCCAGCAGCCCTGTTTCCGGGACCCTAGCCCGTGAGACCCAGTACTTC
CASSPVSGTLARETQYF
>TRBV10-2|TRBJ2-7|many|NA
TGCGCCAGCAGTGCGGGCCAGGGAATCGGGGGACCGATTTACGAGCAGTACTTC
CASSAGQGIGGPIYEQYF